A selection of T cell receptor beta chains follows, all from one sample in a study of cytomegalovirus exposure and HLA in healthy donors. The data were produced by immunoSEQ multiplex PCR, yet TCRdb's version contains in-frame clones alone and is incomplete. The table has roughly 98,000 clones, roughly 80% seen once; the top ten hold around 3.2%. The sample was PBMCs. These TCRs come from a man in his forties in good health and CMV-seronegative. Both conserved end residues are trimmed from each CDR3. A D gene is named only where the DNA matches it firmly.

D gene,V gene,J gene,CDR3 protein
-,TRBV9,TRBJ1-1,ASSPRTANTEAF
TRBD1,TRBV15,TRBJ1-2,ATRPGDRGSSGYT
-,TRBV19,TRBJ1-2,ASSILGQRVTYGYT
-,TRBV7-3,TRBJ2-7,ASSLNGVGEQY
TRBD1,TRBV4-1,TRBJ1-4,ASSGRQGVNEKLF
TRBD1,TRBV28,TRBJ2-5,ASSSQGANQETQY
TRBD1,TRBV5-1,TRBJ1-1,TSSFTGDTEAF
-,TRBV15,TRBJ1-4,ATSRGEMGRSEKLF
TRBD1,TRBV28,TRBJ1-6,ASSTQGVRNSPLH
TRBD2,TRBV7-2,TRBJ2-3,ASRKAAGGADTQY
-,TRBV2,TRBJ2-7,ASSVASYEQY
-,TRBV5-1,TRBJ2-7,ASSLGEALRSEQY
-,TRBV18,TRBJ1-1,ASSPLRQGGNTEAF